The 30 T cell receptor beta chains in this list originate from one sample, sequenced in a study of regulatory T cells in long-lasting Graves disease. As to time point: newly diagnosed GD, antithyroid drugs for less than 3 months. From RNA extracted from PBMCs, the TCR library was made. To make TCR beta libraries, researchers used iRepertoire HTBI primers and Arm-PCR of CDR3 regions. One entry per CDR3 protein, called by TCRdb with MiXCR from the multiplex PCR reads. The table shows roughly 420,000 distinct CDR3 sequences, with about 15% occurring only once. These data were likewise used in another study, on T cells in Graves' hyperthyroidism and ophthalmopathy.

The specimen was peripheral blood mononuclear cells (PBMCs), collected at new diagnosis, from a patient treated with antithyroid drugs. Receptors were obtained from a woman aged 25 to 39 with Graves disease.

This clonotype was seen many times. The genes are TRBV5-1 and TRBJ2-3; 12 nucleotides align to TRBD2. J lost 4 bases, V lost 4 bases, and 7 bases had no gene match. The CDR3 length is 16 residues. The germline CDR1 and CDR2 sequences are SGHRS and YFSETQ. This CDR3 is CASSPSTSGRSDTQYF. The CDR3 bases are TGCGCCAGCAGCCCGTCGACTAGCGGGAGATCAGATACGCAGTATTTT. Together with reference TRBV5-1 and TRBJ2-3, the CDR3 gives the full variable domain: KAGVTQTPRYLIKTRGQQVTLSCSPISGHRSVSWYQQTPGQGLQFLFEYFSETQRNKGNFPGRFSGRQFSNSRSEMNVSTLELGDSALYLCASSPSTSGRSDTQYFGPGTRLTVL.

This clonotype was observed many times. The chain combines TRBV24-1 with TRBJ1-4, with a tentative D call TRBD1 (5 bases). The V gene lost 2 bases and the J gene lost 6 bases, with 15 bases spanning the gap. This CDR3 has 16 amino acids. Germline V gene sequence: CDR1 KGHDR, CDR2 SFDVKD. CDR3 region: CATSDSRETSHEKLFF. The DNA of the CDR3 is TGTGCCACCAGTGATTCCAGGGAGACGAGTCATGAAAAACTGTTTTTT.

This clonotype was seen more than once but under ten times. V gene TRBV7-2 combines with J gene TRBJ1-1; D gene ambiguous. Trimming removed 6 bases at V and 0 bases at J, with 8 bases between. Germline CDR1 is SGHTA and CDR2 is FQGNSA. This CDR3 has 13 amino acids. CDR3 in DNA: TGTGCCAGCAGGGGAACAGTGAACACTGAAGCTTTCTTT. It encodes CASRGTVNTEAFF.

J is TRBJ2-5 and V is TRBV6-2 or TRBV6-3; possibly TRBD2 for D (5 bases). This CDR3 contains 13 residues. Trimming took 6 bases from V and 3 from J, leaving 11 bases between them. Germline V gene lookup returns CDR1 MNHEY and CDR2 SVGEGT. The CDR3 region has the DNA TGTGCCAGCAGGAGATCGAGGGAAGAGACCCAGTACTTC. Residues: CASRRSREETQYF.

This clonotype was seen at least ten times. The chain employs TRBV11-2 and TRBJ2-1, with 7 bases that match TRBD2. The CDR3 loop spans 14 amino acids. V lost 4 bases, J lost 6 bases, and 6 bases stayed unmatched. Germline CDR1 reads SGHAT; CDR2 reads FQNNGV. Here the CDR3 DNA reads TGTGCCAGCAGCTCGACGGAGCGGGGCAATGAGCAGTTCTTC. Translating gives CASSSTERGNEQFF.

This clonotype was detected ten times or more. CDR3 protein: CARERENTGELFF. The CDR3 DNA follows: TGTGCCAGAGAGCGGGAGAACACCGGGGAGCTGTTTTTT. This chain joins TRBV2 and TRBJ2-2; 7 positions agree with TRBD2. The CDR3 is 13 residues long. Germline assignment: CDR1 SNHLY and CDR2 FYNNEI. The V segment lost 9 bases and the J segment 1 base; nucleotides outside the gene matches: 2.

In this sample, this clonotype turned up many times. The J gene is TRBJ2-2, the V gene TRBV12-3 or TRBV12-4; D unclear. V lost 5 bases, J lost 5 bases, and 9 bases lay in between. The CDR3 sequence is 13 residues long. CDR3 DNA: TGTGCCAGCAGTACTCACGGTACCGGGGAGCTGTTTTTT. The encoded protein is CASSTHGTGELFF.

The rearrangement joins TRBV27 to TRBJ2-5; 8 positions agree with TRBD2. There are 18 residues in the CDR3. V was pared by 1 base and J by 2 bases, with 12 bases of the junction left unmatched. Germline CDR1 and CDR2: MNHEY and SMNVEV (reference sequence). For the CDR3, the DNA is TGTGCCAGCAGTTTATTGGTTCGGGGTGTAGCGGGACAAGAGACCCAGTACTTC. This sequence encodes CASSLLVRGVAGQETQYF.

This clonotype has only a few counts. The chain joins TRBV28 to TRBJ2-7; 8 nucleotides match TRBD2. The CDR3 consists of 17 residues. Losses at the gene ends were 2 bases for V and 0 bases for J; bases not matched to a gene: 9. Germline CDR1 is MDHEN and CDR2 is SYDVKM. The CDR3 region is CASSLNPGGASSYEQYF. CDR3 nucleotides: TGTGCCAGCAGTTTAAATCCCGGGGGGGCCAGCTCCTACGAGCAGTACTTC. Full variable domain (rest looked up from reference TRBV28 and TRBJ2-7): DVKVTQSSRYLVKRTGEKVFLECVQDMDHENMFWYRQDPGLGLRLIYFSYDVKMKEKGDIPEGYSVSREKKERFSLILESASTNQTSMYLCASSLNPGGASSYEQYFGPGTRLTVT.

The chain is built from TRBV11-1 and TRBJ2-5; 8 nucleotides match TRBD2. Trimming took 5 bases from V and 2 from J; bases not matched to a gene: 4. The length of the CDR3 is 14 residues. Germline values: CDR1 SGHAT, CDR2 FQDESV (reference sequence). CDR3 amino acids: CASSTGLGQETQYF. The CDR3 DNA follows: TGTGCCAGCAGCACGGGACTAGGACAAGAGACCCAGTACTTC.

This clonotype was seen many times. J is TRBJ2-3 and V is TRBV29-1; tentative D call: TRBD1 (6 bases). V was trimmed by 7 bases and J by 1 base, leaving 18 bases between them. The germline V gene has CDR1 SQVTM and CDR2 ANQGSEA. This CDR3 contains 15 residues. CDR3 region: CSAGRQGSRTDTQYF. The CDR3 DNA is TGCAGCGCCGGACGTCAGGGGTCCCGCACAGATACGCAGTATTTT.

Turning to this clonotype: Given a much more abundant clone one base away, this may be a read error. V usage is TRBV29-1 and J usage is TRBJ2-1; 8 bases agree with TRBD1. This CDR3 is 12 amino acids long. V lost 8 bases to trimming and J lost 7 bases; unmatched junction nucleotides: 7. CDR1 is SQVTM, CDR2 ANQGSEA, per germline. CDR3 DNA sequence: TGCAGCCTGGACAGGGTCAGTAATGAGCAGTTCTTC. This translates into CSLDRVSNEQFF.

This rearrangement joins TRBV18 to TRBJ1-1, with 10 bases aligning to TRBD1. Unmatched junction bases numbered 15, after V lost 4 bases and J lost 1 base. CDR3 size: 19 residues. From germline, CDR1 is KGHSH and CDR2 LQKENI. The CDR3 DNA reads TGTGCCAGCTCACAAAAGGGACAGGGGCTTTATCTCGGGAACACTGAAGCTTTCTTT. Amino acid sequence: CASSQKGQGLYLGNTEAFF.

Ten or more counts support this clonotype. The chain links TRBV30 to TRBJ2-7, with D unresolved. Germline CDR1 is GTSNPN and CDR2 is SVGIG (reference sequence). The length of the CDR3 is 14 residues. Trimming removed 2 bases at V and 5 bases at J, with 16 bases between. CDR3 coding DNA: TGTGCCTGGAGTTCGCGGTATCTTAGGGACGAGCAGTACTTC. It encodes CAWSSRYLRDEQYF.

This clonotype was counted only a few times. CDR3 in amino acids: CASSLMGSSGAAGELFF. CDR3 nucleotides: TGTGCCAGCAGCCTAATGGGGAGTAGCGGGGCCGCCGGGGAGCTGTTTTTT. This chain joins TRBV7-3 and TRBJ2-2, with 8 bases aligning to TRBD2. Germline-derived CDR1 and CDR2 are SGHTA and FQGTGA. The junction had 14 bases not matched to a gene; V was cut back by 5 bases and J by 6 bases. CDR3 length equals 17 residues. The variable domain in full, completed from reference TRBV7-3 and TRBJ2-2, reads GAGVSQTPSNKVTEKGKYVELRCDPISGHTALYWYRQSLGQGPEFLIYFQGTGAADDSGLPNDRFFAVRPEGSVSTLKIQRTERGDSAVYLCASSLMGSSGAAGELFFGEGSRLTVL.

The chain joins TRBV7-9 to TRBJ2-1; D unclear. The CDR3 has 16 residues. V was cut by 5 bases and J by 4 bases, with 18 bases left in between. Germline lookup yields CDR1 SEHNR and CDR2 FQNEAQ (reference sequence). CDR3 nucleotide sequence: TGTGCCAGCAGCCCAGCGTCCTTATCCCCTTACAATGAGCAGTTCTTC. This translates into CASSPASLSPYNEQFF.

V is TRBV4-1 and J is TRBJ2-1; D is possibly TRBD1 (5 bases). The V and J ends lost 2 bases and 7 bases respectively, with 6 bases between them. The V gene's germline CDR1 is MGHRA and CDR2 YSYEKL. This CDR3 has 12 amino acids. The CDR3 nucleotides read TGCGCCAGCAGCCAAACAGGAAATGAGCAGTTCTTC. Its protein is CASSQTGNEQFF.

The V gene is TRBV10-2, the J gene TRBJ1-4; unclear D gene. The CDR3 contains 16 residues. V was clipped by 2 bases and J by 0 bases, with 10 bases between them. Germline V lookup: CDR1 WSHSY, CDR2 SAAADI. The CDR3 region is CASSERGSATNEKLFF. The DNA for the CDR3 is TGCGCCAGCAGTGAGCGTGGAAGTGCAACTAATGAAAAACTGTTTTTT.

This clonotype appeared many times. V usage is TRBV28 and J usage is TRBJ1-1; D not certain. From germline, CDR1 is MDHEN and CDR2 SYDVKM. The germline V and J ends were trimmed by 6 bases and 3 bases, with 14 bases remaining between them. The CDR3 length is 14 residues. The CDR3 DNA reads as TGTGCCAGCAGCCCAGAACCGGGTCACACTGAAGCTTTCTTT. Amino acids: CASSPEPGHTEAFF.

The gene calls are TRBV7-9 and TRBJ2-3, with D possibly TRBD2 on 6 matching bases. CDR1 SEHNR and CDR2 FQNEAQ come from the germline V gene (reference sequence). The V and J ends lost 2 bases and 6 bases respectively, with 18 bases between them. The CDR3 consists of 16 residues. DNA for the CDR3: TGTGCCAGCAGCTTACCACCGGGACTCAAAGCGGATACGCAGTATTTT. Its protein product is CASSLPPGLKADTQYF.

This clonotype was recorded many times. The rearrangement links TRBV11-2 to TRBJ2-1; 8 bases align to TRBD2. Trimming took 4 bases from V and 8 from J; bases not matched to a gene: 7. The CDR3 has 14 residues. Germline lookup yields CDR1 SGHAT and CDR2 FQNNGV. The CDR3 loop reads CASSSLGTRYEQFF. The CDR3, as DNA: TGTGCCAGCAGCTCCCTCGGGACTAGGTATGAGCAGTTCTTC.

This clonotype was recorded at least ten times. V and J are TRBV30 and TRBJ1-4; 8 positions agree with TRBD1. The V gene end was trimmed by 0 bases and the J gene end by 8 bases; junction bases not matched to a gene: 5. CDR1 is GTSNPN and CDR2 is SVGIG in the germline V gene (reference sequence). The CDR3 totals 14 residues. CDR3 bases: TGTGCCTGGAGTGTCCAGGGGGCCAGGGAAAAACTGTTTTTT. Residues: CAWSVQGAREKLFF. Variable domain in full (rest from reference TRBV30 and TRBJ1-4): SQTIHQWPATLVQPVGSPLSLECTVEGTSNPNLYWYRQAAGRGLQLLFYSVGIGQISSEVPQNLSASRPQDRQFILSSKKLLLSDSGFYLCAWSVQGAREKLFFGSGTQLSVL.

This clonotype was observed many times. The chain has TRBV6-1 and TRBJ2-7; possible D gene TRBD1, 5 bases. Looked up from germline, CDR1 is MNHNS and CDR2 is SASEGT. The CDR3 is 13 residues long. V lost 7 bases and J 5 bases, leaving 15 bases between the germline ends. CDR3 bases: TGTGCCAGCACCCCCGACAGCCGAGACGAGCAGTACTTC. It specifies CASTPDSRDEQYF.

About this clonotype itself: A clone one base away is much larger, so this may be a read error. This chain links TRBV20-1 with TRBJ2-7; possibly TRBD2 for D (5 bases). This CDR3 comprises 17 residues. CDR1 and CDR2 (germline): DFQATT, SNEGSKA (reference sequence). The CDR3 bases are TGCAGTGCTAGGAAGTGGAAAAGGGCAGGTCGGATGAGGGAGCTGTACTTC. It encodes CSARKWKRAGRMRELYF.

This clonotype was counted at least ten times. The chain combines TRBV6-1 with TRBJ2-2, with 9 bases that match TRBD2. Germline CDR1 MNHNS, CDR2 SASEGT. Trimming took 10 bases from V and 6 from J; bases not matched to a gene: 9. This CDR3 has 14 amino acids. The CDR3 DNA is TGTGCCAACGTGGGCGGGAGGGTTGCCGGGGAGCTGTTTTTT. It yields the protein CANVGGRVAGELFF.

This clonotype was counted ten times or more. The V gene is TRBV30, the J gene TRBJ1-1; D may be TRBD1 (6 bases). Looked up from germline, CDR1 is GTSNPN and CDR2 is SVGIG (reference sequence). Trimming cost V 3 bases and J 6 bases, with 14 bases left between them. The CDR3 runs to 13 residues. The CDR3 DNA reads TGTGCCTGGAGCGGGGGCGGAGGTCCTGAAGCTTTCTTT. Translation gives CAWSGGGGPEAFF.

This clonotype was counted many times. J is TRBJ2-3 and V is TRBV13; D is perhaps TRBD2 (6 bases). V lost 6 bases and J 2 bases, leaving 18 bases between the germline ends. Germline loops: CDR1 PRHDT, CDR2 FYEKMQ (reference sequence). This CDR3 spans 16 amino acids. CDR3 in amino acids: CASRSEGLGVTDTQYF. The CDR3 DNA reads as TGTGCCAGCAGATCTGAGGGACTGGGGGTCACAGATACGCAGTATTTT.

This clonotype was counted at least ten times. The chain combines TRBV18 with TRBJ2-3; D assignment may be TRBD1 or TRBD2 (5 bases each). The J call is in doubt because the DNA end fits TRBJ2-7 better. Per germline, CDR1 KGHSH and CDR2 LQKENI. This CDR3 contains 12 residues. The CDR3 coding sequence is TGTGCCAGCTCACCCGAGGGGCTCGAGCAGTACTTC. The encoded protein is CASSPEGLEQYF.

Ten or more counts support this clonotype. The chain uses TRBV28 and TRBJ2-1; 13 bases fit TRBD2. Germline V gene sequence: CDR1 MDHEN, CDR2 SYDVKM. This CDR3 spans 20 amino acids. Losses at the gene ends were 6 bases for V and 2 bases for J; bases not matched to a gene: 16. This chain's CDR3 is CASSPHTSGRAGLAYNEQFF. CDR3 coding DNA: TGTGCCAGCAGCCCCCACACTAGCGGGAGGGCCGGATTAGCCTACAATGAGCAGTTCTTC.

This clonotype was seen ten or more times. This chain connects TRBV29-1 to TRBJ2-3; 8 nucleotides line up with TRBD1. The V segment lost 5 bases and the J segment 2 bases; nucleotides outside the gene matches: 6. Germline assignment: CDR1 SQVTM and CDR2 ANQGSEA. The CDR3 is 14 amino acids. This CDR3 reads CSVLRTGSTDTQYF. The CDR3, as DNA: TGCAGCGTTCTTAGGACAGGGTCCACAGATACGCAGTATTTT.